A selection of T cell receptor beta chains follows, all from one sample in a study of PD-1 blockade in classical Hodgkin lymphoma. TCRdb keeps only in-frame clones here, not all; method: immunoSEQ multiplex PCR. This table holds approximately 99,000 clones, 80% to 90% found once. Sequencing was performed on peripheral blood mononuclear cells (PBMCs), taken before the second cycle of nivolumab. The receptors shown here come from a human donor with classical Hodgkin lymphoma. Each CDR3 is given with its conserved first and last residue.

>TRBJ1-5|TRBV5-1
CASSTGTGAQPQHF
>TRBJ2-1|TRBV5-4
CASSLTSAKYNEQFF
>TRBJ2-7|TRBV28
CASSQGYEQYF
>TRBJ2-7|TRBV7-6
CASSLGRGPSYEQYF
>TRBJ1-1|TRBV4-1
CASSQESGSTEAFF
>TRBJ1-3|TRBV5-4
CASSLGQPGNTIYF
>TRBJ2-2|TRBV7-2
CASSLDRPNTGELFF
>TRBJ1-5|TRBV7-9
CASSLDMTGDQPQHF
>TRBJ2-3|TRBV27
CASSPAPGGDTDTQYF
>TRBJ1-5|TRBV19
CASSIGDSRGQPQHF
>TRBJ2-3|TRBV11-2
CASSGTGGTDTQYF
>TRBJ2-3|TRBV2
CASSEWLAGGPRADTQYF
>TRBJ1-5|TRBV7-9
CASSPGAISNQPQHF
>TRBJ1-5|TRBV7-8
CASSSTFNQPQHF